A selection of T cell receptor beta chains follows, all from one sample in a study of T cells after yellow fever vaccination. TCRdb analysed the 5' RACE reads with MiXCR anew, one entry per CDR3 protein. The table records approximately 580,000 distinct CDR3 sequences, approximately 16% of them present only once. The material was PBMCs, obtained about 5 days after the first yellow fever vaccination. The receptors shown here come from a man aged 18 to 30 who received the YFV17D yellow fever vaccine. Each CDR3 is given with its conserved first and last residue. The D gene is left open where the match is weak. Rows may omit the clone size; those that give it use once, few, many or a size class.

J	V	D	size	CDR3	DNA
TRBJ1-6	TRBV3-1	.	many	CASSQEGSGNSPLHF	TGTGCCAGCAGCCAGGAGGGGTCAGGAAATTCACCCCTCCACTTT
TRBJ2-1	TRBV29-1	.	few	CSVEACQRPIRYNEQFF	TGCAGCGTTGAAGCGTGCCAACGACCCATCCGCTACAATGAGCAGTTCTTC
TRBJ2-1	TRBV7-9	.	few	CASSRGQNLNEQFF	TGTGCCAGCAGCCGCGGTCAGAACTTAAATGAGCAGTTCTTC
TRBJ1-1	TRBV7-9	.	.	CASRSGTSEAFF	TGTGCCAGCAGGTCCGGGACCTCTGAAGCTTTCTTT
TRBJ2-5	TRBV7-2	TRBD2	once	CASSSLAGVGETQYF	TGTGCCAGCAGCTCCCTAGCGGGGGTGGGAGAGACCCAGTACTTC
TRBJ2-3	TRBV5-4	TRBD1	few	CASSVQGATDTQYF	TGTGCCAGCAGCGTACAGGGGGCCACAGATACGCAGTATTTT
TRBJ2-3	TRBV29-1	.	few	CSVGKGQFKDTQYF	TGCAGCGTTGGCAAAGGGCAGTTCAAAGATACGCAGTATTTT
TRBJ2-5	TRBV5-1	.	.	CASRDGLETQYF	TGCGCCAGCAGGGACGGGCTGGAGACCCAGTACTTC
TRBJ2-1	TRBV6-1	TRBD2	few	CASSDPGAGGQDEQFF	TGTGCCAGCAGTGACCCAGGTGCGGGGGGGCAAGATGAGCAGTTCTTC
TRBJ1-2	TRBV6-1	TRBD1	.	CASSKGQETYGYTF	TGTGCCAGCAGTAAAGGACAGGAGACCTATGGCTACACCTTC
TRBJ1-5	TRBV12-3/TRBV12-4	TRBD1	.	CASRVGTGAQPQHF	TGTGCCAGCAGAGTTGGGACAGGGGCTCAGCCCCAGCATTTT
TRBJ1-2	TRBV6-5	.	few	CASGALYGYTF	TGTGCCAGCGGCGCACTTTATGGCTACACCTTC
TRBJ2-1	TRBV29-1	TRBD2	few	CSVEPSGGPNEQFF	TGCAGCGTTGAACCTAGCGGGGGACCCAATGAGCAGTTCTTC
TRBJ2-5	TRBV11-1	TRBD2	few	CASTQFGLAGGRTQETQYF	TGTGCCAGCACCCAATTCGGACTAGCGGGGGGCCGGACTCAGGAGACCCAGTACTTC
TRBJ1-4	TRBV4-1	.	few	CASSLTGGEKLFF	TGCGCCAGCAGCCTGACGGGGGGCGAAAAACTGTTTTTT
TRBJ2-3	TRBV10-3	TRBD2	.	CAARTSEDTQYF	TGTGCCGCAAGGACTAGCGAAGATACGCAGTATTTT
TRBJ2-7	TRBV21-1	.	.	CASSNLLWRQGAYEQYF	TGTGCCAGCAGCAACCTTCTCTGGCGACAGGGCGCCTACGAGCAGTACTTC
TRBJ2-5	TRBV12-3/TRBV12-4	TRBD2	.	CASSPQLRGGEETQYF	TGTGCCAGCAGCCCCCAACTGCGGGGGGGTGAAGAGACCCAGTACTTC
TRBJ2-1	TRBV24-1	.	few	CATSDQDRGEQFF	TGTGCCACCAGTGATCAGGACCGAGGGGAGCAGTTCTTC
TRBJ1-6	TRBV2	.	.	CASSEAGIPNSPLHF	TGTGCCAGCAGTGAAGCGGGGATCCCTAATTCACCCCTCCACTTT
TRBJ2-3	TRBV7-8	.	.	CASSLFFPDTQYF	TGTGCCAGCAGCTTATTCTTCCCAGATACGCAGTATTTT
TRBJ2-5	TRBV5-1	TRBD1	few	CASRDSNFVSQYF	TGCGCCAGCCGGGACAGCAATTTCGTATCCCAGTACTTC
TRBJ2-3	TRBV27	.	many	CASSLWGVTDTQYF	TGTGCCAGCAGTTTATGGGGGGTTACAGATACGCAGTATTTT
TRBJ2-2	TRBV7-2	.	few	CASSLSESRELFF	TGTGCCAGCAGCTTATCGGAGTCGAGGGAGCTGTTTTTT
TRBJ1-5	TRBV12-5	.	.	CASGLASGGNYIYSNQPQHF	TGTGCTAGTGGTTTGGCTTCTGGGGGCAATTATATTTATAGCAATCAGCCCCAGCATTTT
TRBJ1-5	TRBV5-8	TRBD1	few	CASSKWTGSSNQPQHF	TGTGCCAGCAGCAAGTGGACAGGGTCTAGCAATCAGCCCCAGCATTTT
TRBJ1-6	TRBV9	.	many	CASSATDRWDPLHF	TGTGCCAGCAGCGCAACAGACAGGTGGGATCCCCTCCACTTT
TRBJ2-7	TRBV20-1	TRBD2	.	CSAPPASGAGEQYF	TGCAGTGCCCCGCCGGCTAGCGGCGCGGGGGAGCAGTACTTC
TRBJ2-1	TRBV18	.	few	CASSPARGGSYNEQFF	TGTGCCAGCTCACCAGCAAGGGGTGGCTCCTACAATGAGCAGTTCTTC
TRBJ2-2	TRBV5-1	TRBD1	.	CASSLRTGVPGELFF	TGCGCCAGCAGCCTTCGGACAGGCGTACCCGGGGAGCTGTTTTTT
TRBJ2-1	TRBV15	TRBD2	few	CATSRDRGTRPYEQFF	TGTGCCACCAGCAGAGATCGGGGGACTAGGCCTTATGAGCAGTTCTTC
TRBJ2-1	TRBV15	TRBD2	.	CATSRDPRGRNNEQFF	TGTGCCACCAGCAGAGATCCGCGGGGGAGAAACAATGAGCAGTTCTTC
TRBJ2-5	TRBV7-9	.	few	CASTQAGEETQYF	TGTGCCAGCACCCAAGCAGGGGAAGAGACCCAGTACTTC
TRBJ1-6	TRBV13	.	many	CASSITGALRRSPLHF	TGTGCCAGCAGCATAACGGGGGCCCTCCGGAGATCACCCCTCCACTTT